Listed here are 21 T cell receptor beta chains from one sample, sequenced in a study of cytomegalovirus exposure and HLA in healthy donors. Primers for the PCR totalled 60 Vbeta and 13 Jbeta. Only in-frame clones appear in the TCRdb table, and some are missing; sequencing was by immunoSEQ multiplex PCR. The sample carries about 120,000 clones, around 81% recorded once. What was sequenced was PBMCs. The receptors derive from a young woman in good health and CMV-seronegative.

Of note for this clone: Within the sample, other DNA sequences also encode this same CDR3. J is TRBJ2-1 and V is TRBV5-1; D unclear. This CDR3 contains 14 residues. Germline V gene lookup returns CDR1 SGHRS and CDR2 YFSETQ. V was trimmed by 0 bases and J by 4 bases, leaving 8 bases between them. The CDR3 region is CASSLVPGYNEQFF. CDR3 DNA: TGCGCCAGCAGCTTGGTTCCCGGGTACAATGAGCAGTTCTTC.

This clone was detected only once. The V gene is TRBV9, the J gene TRBJ2-5, with 7 nucleotides matching TRBD2. TRBJ2-7 matches the DNA end more closely, so the J call is doubtful. The CDR3 contains 15 residues. Germline lookup yields CDR1 SGDLS and CDR2 YYNGEE. This CDR3 reads CASSVEWEGRGEQYF. The CDR3 coding sequence is TGTGCCAGCAGCGTAGAGTGGGAGGGCCGGGGCGAGCAGTACTTC.

The chain couples TRBV27 to TRBJ2-7; 12 bases line up with TRBD2. CDR3 length equals 16 residues. Germline-derived CDR1 and CDR2 are MNHEY and SMNVEV (reference sequence). V trimming: 7 bases; J trimming: 4 bases; junction bases outside the gene matches: 11. The CDR3 DNA is TGTGCCAGCATCTTACCCGGACTAGCGGGATGGTACGAGCAGTACTTC. This codes for CASILPGLAGWYEQYF.

The V call is TRBV6-4, the J call TRBJ1-5, with a possible D match to TRBD1 (5 bases). The CDR3 has 16 amino acids. Trimming took 0 bases from V and 9 from J, leaving 18 bases between them. Germline CDR1 reads MRHNA; CDR2 reads SNTAGT. CDR3 in amino acids: CASSDSMYQGLAPQHF. CDR3 bases: TGTGCCAGCAGTGACTCGATGTACCAGGGATTGGCGCCCCAGCATTTT.

The gene calls are TRBV29-1 and TRBJ2-3; 7 nucleotides line up with TRBD2. Germline V CDR1 and CDR2: SQVTM, ANQGSEA. V was pared by 8 bases and J by 0 bases, with 2 bases of the junction left unmatched. The CDR3 runs 12 residues. CDR3 residues: CSTSESTDTQYF. The CDR3 bases are TGCAGCACTAGCGAAAGCACAGATACGCAGTATTTT.

The chain recombines TRBV29-1 with TRBJ1-1; 7 bases fit TRBD1. Germline trimming cut 0 bases from V and 7 bases from J; bases unmatched to any gene: 11. This CDR3 region has 15 residues. Germline CDR1 and CDR2: SQVTM and ANQGSEA. The chain's CDR3 is CSVEDLSQGGFEAFF. The CDR3 nucleotides are TGCAGCGTTGAAGATTTGAGTCAGGGGGGATTTGAAGCTTTCTTT.

V usage is TRBV5-1 and J usage is TRBJ2-1; D call uncertain. V was trimmed by 4 bases and J by 7 bases, leaving 9 bases between them. Germline V lookup: CDR1 SGHRS, CDR2 YFSETQ. The CDR3 is 12 residues long. The CDR3 DNA follows: TGCGCCAGCAGCCCCCCCGGGAATGAGCAGTTCTTC. Its protein is CASSPPGNEQFF.

The chain employs TRBV15 and TRBJ2-6, with TRBD2 matching over 15 bases. The CDR3 sequence is 21 residues long. The germline V gene encodes CDR1 LNHNV and CDR2 YYDKDF (reference sequence). V shed 6 bases, J shed 0 bases, and the junction held 12 bases outside the gene matches. The CDR3: CATSLGLAGGVSNSGANVLTF. CDR3 nucleotides: TGTGCCACCAGTTTGGGACTAGCGGGAGGAGTGAGTAACTCTGGGGCCAACGTCCTGACTTTC.

The chain joins TRBV19 to TRBJ2-3; TRBD2 is a possible D gene (6 bases). The CDR3 is made up of 14 amino acids. Per the germline V gene, CDR1 is LNHDA and CDR2 is SQIVND (reference sequence). V lost 8 bases, J lost 2 bases, and 14 bases lay in between. CDR3 DNA sequence: TGTGCCAGTCAGAGGGAGGTGGACACAGATACGCAGTATTTT. As protein: CASQREVDTDTQYF.

The CDR3 region is CASSPKTGWVGELFF. The CDR3 DNA is TGCGCCAGCAGCCCAAAGACAGGGTGGGTCGGGGAGCTGTTTTTT. V and J are TRBV5-1 and TRBJ2-2, with 7 bases identical to TRBD1. CDR1 is SGHRS, CDR2 YFSETQ, per germline. J lost 7 bases, V lost 4 bases, and 10 bases had no gene match. This CDR3 is built from 15 residues.

This clone was counted between two and nine times. This rearrangement joins TRBV10-2 to TRBJ2-1; 11 bases fit TRBD2. Germline CDR1 reads WSHSY; CDR2 reads SAAADI. The V segment lost 7 bases and the J segment 8 bases; nucleotides outside the gene matches: 7. The CDR3 contains 14 residues. Here the CDR3 reads CASKATSGTYEQFF. CDR3 sequence (DNA): TGCGCCAGCAAAGCGACTAGCGGGACCTATGAGCAGTTCTTC.

This chain connects TRBV7-9 to TRBJ2-1, with D possibly matching TRBD2 (7 bases). V dropped 6 bases and J dropped 5 bases, with 23 bases sitting between them. In germline, CDR1 is SEHNR, CDR2 FQNEAQ (reference sequence). This CDR3 comprises 17 residues. This CDR3 is CASSISTAGATHNEQFF. The CDR3, as DNA: TGTGCCAGCAGTATTTCGACCGCGGGGGCGACACACAATGAGCAGTTCTTC.

In nucleotides, the CDR3 is TGCGCCAGCAGCGACAGGGAACTTAGCTCCTACAATGAGCAGTTCTTC. This gives the protein CASSDRELSSYNEQFF. This sequence joins TRBV5-1 and TRBJ2-1; TRBD1 agrees at 7 bases. Germline CDR1 reads SGHRS; CDR2 reads YFSETQ. V lost 4 bases to trimming and J lost 0 bases; unmatched junction nucleotides: 7. The length of the CDR3 is 16 residues.

This clone has a count of ten or more. The chain uses TRBV4-3 and TRBJ2-1, with 12 bases identical to TRBD1. J lost 8 bases, V lost 3 bases, and 8 bases had no gene match. Germline V lookup: CDR1 LGHNA, CDR2 YSLEER. This CDR3 is 16 amino acids long. The CDR3 sequence is CASSQKTGTGGHEQFF. The DNA for the CDR3 is TGCGCCAGCAGCCAGAAGACCGGGACAGGGGGCCATGAGCAGTTCTTC.

This rearrangement joins TRBV7-6 to TRBJ2-2; tentatively, D is TRBD2 (5 bases). CDR3 length: 15 residues. Trimming stripped 1 base from V and 7 bases from J, with 13 bases between. The germline V gene encodes CDR1 SGHVS and CDR2 FNYEAQ. CDR3 nucleotide sequence: TGTGCCAGCAGCTTAGGGGCCAGCGGCGGCGGGGAGCTGTTTTTT. Amino acid sequence: CASSLGASGGGELFF.

With respect to this clone: The junction and the germline gene differ at one end; a read error may be behind it. CDR3 loop: CASSQDYGRVDYGYTF. CDR3 coding DNA: TGTGCCAGCAGTCAAGATTATGGCAGGGTTGACTATGGCTACACCTTC. The rearrangement links TRBV14 to TRBJ1-2, with D perhaps matching TRBD1 (5 bases). Per the germline V gene, CDR1 is SGHDN and CDR2 is FVKESK. This CDR3 contains 16 residues. Supplemented by reference TRBV14 and TRBJ1-2, the full variable domain reads EAGVTQFPSHSVIEKGQTVTLRCDPISGHDNLYWYRRVMGKEIKFLLHFVKESKQDESGMPNNRFLAERTGGTYSTLKVQPAELEDSGVYFCASSQDYGRVDYGYTFGSGTRLTVV.

The chain links TRBV11-3 to TRBJ2-2, with 9 bases lining up with TRBD1. The germline gives CDR1 SGHNT, CDR2 YENEEA. The CDR3 is made up of 17 amino acids. V trimming: 8 bases; J trimming: 4 bases; junction bases outside the gene matches: 14. The CDR3 sequence is CASGKKPGQGGTGELFF. The CDR3 DNA reads as TGTGCCAGCGGAAAGAAACCGGGACAGGGAGGCACCGGGGAGCTGTTTTTT.

The J gene is TRBJ1-1, the V gene TRBV6-6; possibly TRBD1 for D (5 bases). Germline V gene data show CDR1 as MNHNY and CDR2 as SVGAGI (reference sequence). The CDR3 loop spans 14 amino acids. V was shortened by 6 bases and J by 4 bases, with 15 bases between the two germline ends. CDR3 in amino acids: CASSRDRETTEAFF. CDR3 DNA: TGTGCCAGCAGCAGGGACCGGGAGACCACTGAAGCTTTCTTT.

This clone appeared a single time. The rearrangement links TRBV6-6 to TRBJ2-5, with TRBD2 as a possible D gene (5 bases). The V gene lost 6 bases and the J gene lost 4 bases, with 9 bases spanning the gap. CDR3 length equals 12 residues. In germline, CDR1 is MNHNY, CDR2 SVGAGI (reference sequence). The CDR3 DNA is TGTGCCAGCAGGGGGAGTGTAGAGACCCAGTACTTC. Translation: CASRGSVETQYF.

The J gene is TRBJ2-1, the V gene TRBV15, with TRBD2 identical over 10 bases. From germline, CDR1 is LNHNV and CDR2 YYDKDF (reference sequence). The junction had 8 bases not matched to a gene; V was cut back by 0 bases and J by 15 bases. This CDR3 comprises 14 residues. The CDR3 sequence: CATSRDRASGSRFF. In DNA form, the CDR3 reads TGTGCCACCAGCAGAGATCGGGCTAGCGGGAGTAGGTTCTTC.

V usage is TRBV4-3 and J usage is TRBJ1-3; no reliable D call. V was trimmed by 0 bases and J by 8 bases, leaving 8 bases between them. CDR3 size: 13 residues. The germline CDR1 and CDR2 sequences are LGHNA and YSLEER. Written as DNA, the CDR3 is TGCGCCAGCAGCCAAGACAATCTAGACACCATATATTTT. Encoded protein: CASSQDNLDTIYF.